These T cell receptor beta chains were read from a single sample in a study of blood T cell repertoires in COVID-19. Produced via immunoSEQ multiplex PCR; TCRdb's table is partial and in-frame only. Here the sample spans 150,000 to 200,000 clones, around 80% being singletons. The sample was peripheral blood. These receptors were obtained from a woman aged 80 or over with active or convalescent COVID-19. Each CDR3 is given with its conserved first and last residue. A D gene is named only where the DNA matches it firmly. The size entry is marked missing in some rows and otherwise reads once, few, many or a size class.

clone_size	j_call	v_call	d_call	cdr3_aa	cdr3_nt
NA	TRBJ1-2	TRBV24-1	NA	CATSDPSDGGYGYTF	TGTGCCACCAGTGACCCCTCGGACGGAGGCTATGGCTACACCTTC
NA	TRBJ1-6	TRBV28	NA	CASSLFGTSNSPLHF	TGTGCCAGCAGTTTATTCGGGACAAGTAATTCACCCCTCCACTTT
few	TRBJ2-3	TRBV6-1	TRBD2	CASSEVLAGNTDTQYF	TGTGCCAGCAGTGAAGTGCTAGCGGGCAACACAGATACGCAGTATTTT
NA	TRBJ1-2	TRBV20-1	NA	CSASQGSDGYTF	TGCAGTGCTAGTCAGGGTTCCGATGGCTACACCTTC
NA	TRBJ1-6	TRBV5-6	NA	CASSLAGISYNSPLHF	TGTGCCAGCAGCTTGGCGGGGATCTCCTATAATTCACCCCTCCACTTT
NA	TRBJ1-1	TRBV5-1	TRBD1	CASSKRDRGNTEAFF	TGCGCCAGCAGCAAAAGGGACAGGGGTAACACTGAAGCTTTCTTT
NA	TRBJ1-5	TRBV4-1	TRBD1	CASSQDGGGTQPQHF	TGCGCCAGCAGCCAAGATGGAGGGGGCACTCAGCCCCAGCATTTT
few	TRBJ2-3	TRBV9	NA	CASSVVAGAYPDTQYF	TGTGCCAGCAGCGTAGTGGCGGGGGCTTACCCAGATACGCAGTATTTT
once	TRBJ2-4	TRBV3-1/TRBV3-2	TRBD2	CASSQSAGGPSTKNIQYF	TGTGCCAGCAGCCAATCAGCGGGGGGGCCCTCGACCAAAAACATTCAGTACTTC
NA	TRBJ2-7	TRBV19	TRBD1	CASSIGGQGVYEQYF	TGTGCCAGTAGTATAGGAGGACAGGGGGTCTACGAGCAGTACTTC
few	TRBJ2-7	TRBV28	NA	CASSLSNEQYF	TGTGCCAGCAGTTTATCCAACGAGCAGTACTTC
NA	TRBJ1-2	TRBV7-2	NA	CASSSPPEAQALNYGYTF	TGTGCCAGCAGCTCCCCCCCAGAGGCTCAAGCCCTCAACTATGGCTACACCTTC
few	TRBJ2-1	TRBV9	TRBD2	CASSVDLAGAGNEQFF	TGTGCCAGCAGCGTAGACCTAGCGGGGGCGGGCAATGAGCAGTTCTTC
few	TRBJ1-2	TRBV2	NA	CASSESEVNYGYTF	TGTGCCAGCAGTGAATCGGAGGTGAACTATGGCTACACCTTC
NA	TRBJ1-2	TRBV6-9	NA	CASSRGGYTF	TGTGCCAGCAGTAGGGGAGGCTACACCTTC
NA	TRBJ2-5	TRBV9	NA	CASSVGPPEETQYF	TGTGCCAGCAGCGTAGGCCCTCCGGAGGAGACCCAGTACTTC
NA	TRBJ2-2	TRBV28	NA	CASSLSGQITGELFF	TGTGCCAGCAGTTTATCGGGTCAGATCACCGGGGAGCTGTTTTTT
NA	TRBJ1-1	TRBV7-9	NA	CASSFRANTEAFF	TGTGCCAGCAGCTTCAGGGCGAACACTGAAGCTTTCTTT
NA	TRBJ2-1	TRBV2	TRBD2	CASSLRTTSGGNEQFF	TGTGCCAGCAGTTTACGGACGACTAGCGGGGGCAATGAGCAGTTCTTC
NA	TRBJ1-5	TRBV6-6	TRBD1	CASGTAQYQPQHF	TGTGCCAGCGGGACAGCACAGTATCAGCCCCAGCATTTT
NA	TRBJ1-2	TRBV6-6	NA	CASTSGGRNYGYTF	TGTGCCAGCACCTCGGGGGGCAGGAACTATGGCTACACCTTC
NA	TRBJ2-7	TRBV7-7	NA	CASSLNKRPSEQYF	TGTGCCAGCAGCTTAAACAAGCGTCCCTCCGAGCAGTACTTC
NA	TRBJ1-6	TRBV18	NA	CASSEPGVSPLHF	TGTGCCAGCTCAGAACCGGGGGTTTCACCCCTCCACTTT
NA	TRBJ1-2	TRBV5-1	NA	CASSLAMAGENYGYTF	TGCGCCAGCAGCTTGGCCATGGCAGGCGAAAACTATGGCTACACCTTC
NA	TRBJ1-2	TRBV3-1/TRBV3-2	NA	CASSQDSQGYYGYTF	TGTGCCAGCAGCCAAGATTCCCAGGGCTACTATGGCTACACCTTC
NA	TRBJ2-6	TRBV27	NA	CASSPSPSSPTGANVLTF	TGTGCCAGCAGTCCCTCCCCCAGTTCCCCGACTGGGGCCAACGTCCTGACTTTC